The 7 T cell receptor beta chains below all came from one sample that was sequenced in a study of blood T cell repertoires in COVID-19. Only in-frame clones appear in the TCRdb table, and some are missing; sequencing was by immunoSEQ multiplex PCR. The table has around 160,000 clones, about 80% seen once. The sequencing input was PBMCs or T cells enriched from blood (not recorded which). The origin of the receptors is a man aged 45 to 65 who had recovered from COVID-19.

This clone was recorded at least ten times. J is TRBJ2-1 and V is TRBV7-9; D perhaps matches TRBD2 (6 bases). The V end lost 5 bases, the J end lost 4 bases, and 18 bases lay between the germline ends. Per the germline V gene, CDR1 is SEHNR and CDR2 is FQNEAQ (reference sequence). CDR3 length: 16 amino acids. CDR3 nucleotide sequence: TGTGCCAGCAGCCTTGGACTATCAGGGAGATACAATGAGCAGTTCTTC. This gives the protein CASSLGLSGRYNEQFF. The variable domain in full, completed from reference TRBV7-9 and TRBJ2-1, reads DTGVSQNPRHKITKRGQNVTFRCDPISEHNRLYWYRQTLGQGPEFLTYFQNEAQLEKSRLLSDRFSAERPKGSFSTLEIQRTEQGDSAMYLCASSLGLSGRYNEQFFGPGTRLTVL.

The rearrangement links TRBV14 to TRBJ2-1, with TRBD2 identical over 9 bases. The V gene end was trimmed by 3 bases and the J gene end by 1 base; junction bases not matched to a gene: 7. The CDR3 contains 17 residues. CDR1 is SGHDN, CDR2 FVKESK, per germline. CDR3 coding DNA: TGTGCCAGCAGCCATCGCACGACTAGCGGTTCCTACAATGAGCAGTTCTTC. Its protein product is CASSHRTTSGSYNEQFF.

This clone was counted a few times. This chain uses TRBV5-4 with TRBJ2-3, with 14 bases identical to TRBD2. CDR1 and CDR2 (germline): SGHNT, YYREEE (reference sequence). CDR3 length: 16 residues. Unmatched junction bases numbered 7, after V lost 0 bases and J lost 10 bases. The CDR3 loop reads CASSLGGLAGEVPQYF. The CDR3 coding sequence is TGTGCCAGCAGCTTGGGGGGACTAGCGGGAGAGGTTCCGCAGTATTTT.

The CDR3 protein is CASSPRLALNDEQFF. CDR3 DNA sequence: TGTGCCAGCTCACCCCGACTAGCCCTCAACGATGAGCAGTTCTTC. The rearrangement joins TRBV18 to TRBJ2-1, with TRBD2 matching 7 bases. Germline CDR1 and CDR2: KGHSH and LQKENI. CDR3 length: 15 amino acids. Losses at the gene ends were 3 bases for V and 8 bases for J; bases not matched to a gene: 10.

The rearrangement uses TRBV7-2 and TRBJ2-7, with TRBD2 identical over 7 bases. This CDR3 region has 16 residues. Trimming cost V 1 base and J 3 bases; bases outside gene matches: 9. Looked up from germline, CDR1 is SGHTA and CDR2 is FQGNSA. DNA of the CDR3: TGTGCCAGCAGCTTAGGTGGGGGGAGGGCGGTCTACGAGCAGTACTTC. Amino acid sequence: CASSLGGGRAVYEQYF.

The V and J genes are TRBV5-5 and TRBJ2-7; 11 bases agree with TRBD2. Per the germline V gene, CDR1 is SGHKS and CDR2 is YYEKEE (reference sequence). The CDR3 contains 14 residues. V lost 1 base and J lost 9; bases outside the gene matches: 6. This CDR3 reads CASSLTSGSGAQYF. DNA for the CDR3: TGTGCCAGCAGCTTGACTAGCGGGAGTGGCGCGCAGTACTTC.

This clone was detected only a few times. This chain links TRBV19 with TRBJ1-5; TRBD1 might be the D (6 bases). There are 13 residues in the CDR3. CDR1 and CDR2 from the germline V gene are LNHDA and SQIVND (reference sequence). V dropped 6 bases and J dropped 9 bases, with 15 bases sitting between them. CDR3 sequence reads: CASRWDISTPQHF. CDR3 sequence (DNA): TGTGCCAGTAGATGGGACATTTCAACGCCCCAGCATTTT. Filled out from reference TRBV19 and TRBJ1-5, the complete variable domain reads DGGITQSPKYLFRKEGQNVTLSCEQNLNHDAMYWYRQDPGQGLRLIYYSQIVNDFQKGDIAEGYSVSREKKESFPLTVTSAQKNPTAFYLCASRWDISTPQHFGDGTRLSIL.